This entry lists 29 T cell receptor beta chains sequenced from one sample in a study of shared clonotypes between healthy human individuals. The assay was immunoSEQ multiplex PCR, and TCRdb's table has in-frame clones only and misses some. The sample shows about a million clones, about 75% of them seen only once. Sequencing was carried out using memory CD4+ T cells sorted from blood. This sample's subset: CD45RA-negative fraction. These TCRs come from a young man in good health.

This clone was found a few times. The V and J genes are TRBV18 and TRBJ1-2; no definite D call. CDR3 length: 15 residues. The germline CDR1 and CDR2 sequences are KGHSH and LQKENI. Trimming removed 6 bases at V and 4 bases at J, with 18 bases between. CDR3 residues: CASSQREGSSYGYTF. CDR3 sequence (DNA): TGTGCCAGCTCCCAAAGGGAGGGCTCGAGCTATGGCTACACCTTC.

This clone has only a few counts. J is TRBJ1-6 and V is TRBV18; D is uncertain. The CDR3 consists of 16 residues. The V gene's germline CDR1 is KGHSH and CDR2 LQKENI. Deletions cut 3 bases from V and 5 bases from J, with 14 bases between. The CDR3 here is CASSPRAQSDNSPLHF. The CDR3 region has the DNA TGTGCCAGCTCACCCCGGGCACAGTCGGATAATTCACCCCTCCACTTT.

The chain couples TRBV19 to TRBJ1-6; D is perhaps TRBD1 (5 bases). CDR1 and CDR2 (germline): LNHDA, SQIVND (reference sequence). The CDR3 contains 14 residues. V was trimmed by 3 bases and J by 6 bases, leaving 9 bases between them. The CDR3 region is CASSIQGFNSPLHF. The CDR3 DNA follows: TGTGCCAGTAGTATCCAGGGTTTTAATTCACCCCTCCACTTT.

CDR3 residues: CASSPGANSYEQYF. For the CDR3, the DNA is TGTGCCAGCTCACCCGGGGCAAATTCCTACGAGCAGTACTTC. The chain links TRBV18 to TRBJ2-7; D may match TRBD1 or TRBD2 (5 bases each). The CDR3 has 14 residues. Germline V gene sequence: CDR1 KGHSH, CDR2 LQKENI. V lost 3 bases to trimming and J lost 1 base, with 10 bases between them.

V gene TRBV5-8 combines with J gene TRBJ1-1; 8 nucleotides match TRBD1. Germline V gene lookup returns CDR1 SGHTS and CDR2 YDEGEE. This CDR3 comprises 16 residues. V was pared by 4 bases and J by 3 bases, with 11 bases of the junction left unmatched. CDR3 amino acids: CASSTIRGRWDTEAFF. In DNA form, the CDR3 reads TGTGCCAGCAGCACAATCAGGGGGCGCTGGGACACTGAAGCTTTCTTT. The entire variable domain, with the rest obtained from reference TRBV5-8 and TRBJ1-1, is as follows: EAGVTQSPTHLIKTRGQQATLRCSPISGHTSVYWYQQALGLGLQFLLWYDEGEERNRGNFPPRFSGRQFPNYSSELNVNALELEDSALYLCASSTIRGRWDTEAFFGQGTRLTVV.

V usage is TRBV5-6 and J usage is TRBJ2-2; 8 bases match TRBD1. CDR1 is SGHDT and CDR2 is YYEEEE in the germline V gene. The trim removed 0 bases at V and 2 bases at J, leaving 3 bases unmatched. The CDR3 is made up of 16 amino acids. In DNA form, the CDR3 reads TGTGCCAGCAGCTTGGCACAGGGGGTAAACACCGGGGAGCTGTTTTTT. It specifies CASSLAQGVNTGELFF.

V gene TRBV5-8 combines with J gene TRBJ1-5, with 7 bases identical to TRBD1. The trim removed 6 bases at V and 0 bases at J, leaving 9 bases unmatched. Germline CDR1 SGHTS, CDR2 YDEGEE. The CDR3 sequence is 16 residues long. The CDR3 sequence: CASIELGGYSNQPQHF. CDR3 coding DNA: TGTGCCAGCATCGAATTAGGGGGCTATAGCAATCAGCCCCAGCATTTT.

The rearrangement links TRBV5-1 to TRBJ2-7, with D maybe TRBD2 (5 bases). The germline V gene encodes CDR1 SGHRS and CDR2 YFSETQ. V was pared by 0 bases and J by 5 bases, with 12 bases between. The CDR3 runs 14 residues. The CDR3 here is CASSLADIGDEQYF. CDR3 DNA sequence: TGCGCCAGCAGCTTGGCCGATATCGGGGACGAGCAGTACTTC. Using reference TRBV5-1 and TRBJ2-7 for the parts outside the CDR3, the full variable domain is KAGVTQTPRYLIKTRGQQVTLSCSPISGHRSVSWYQQTPGQGLQFLFEYFSETQRNKGNFPGRFSGRQFSNSRSEMNVSTLELGDSALYLCASSLADIGDEQYFGPGTRLTVT.

V is TRBV19 and J is TRBJ2-5; D is ambiguous. In germline, CDR1 is LNHDA, CDR2 SQIVND (reference sequence). Trimming cost V 7 bases and J 0 bases, with 12 bases left between them. The CDR3 length is 14 residues. The CDR3 coding sequence is TGTGCCAGTACCCCTTCGGTTAACCAAGAGACCCAGTACTTC. It encodes CASTPSVNQETQYF.

The V and J genes are TRBV14 and TRBJ1-4; a possible D gene is TRBD1 (6 bases). The CDR3 has 16 amino acids. CDR1 is SGHDN, CDR2 FVKESK, per germline. Trimming left V 6 bases short and J 7 bases short, with 21 bases between. The CDR3, as DNA: TGTGCCAGCAGTCGGACGCGAGGGGGTTTTAGTGAAAAACTGTTTTTT. Translated, it gives CASSRTRGGFSEKLFF. Based on the CDR3 plus reference TRBV14 and TRBJ1-4, the full variable domain is EAGVTQFPSHSVIEKGQTVTLRCDPISGHDNLYWYRRVMGKEIKFLLHFVKESKQDESGMPNNRFLAERTGGTYSTLKVQPAELEDSGVYFCASSRTRGGFSEKLFFGSGTQLSVL.

CDR3 in amino acids: CASSQERGWEQYF. The CDR3 DNA reads TGCGCCAGCAGCCAAGAAAGGGGGTGGGAGCAGTACTTC. This rearrangement joins TRBV4-3 to TRBJ2-7; D possibly corresponds to TRBD1 (6 bases). Germline CDR1 and CDR2: LGHNA and YSLEER. Between the trimmed V and J ends, which lost 0 bases and 7 bases, there was a span of 10 bases. The CDR3 covers 13 residues.

The table lists this clone with many counts. The chain employs TRBV4-3 and TRBJ2-3; no definite D call. Germline values: CDR1 LGHNA, CDR2 YSLEER. CDR3 length: 12 residues. Trimming cost V 4 bases and J 0 bases, with 2 bases left between them. CDR3 nucleotides: TGCGCCAGCAGCCGCAGCACAGATACGCAGTATTTT. It encodes CASSRSTDTQYF.

V and J are TRBV7-9 and TRBJ1-2; D is unresolved. The CDR3 has 15 amino acids. V shed 6 bases and J shed 7 bases, with 21 bases lying between them. Looked up from germline, CDR1 is SEHNR and CDR2 is FQNEAQ (reference sequence). CDR3 residues: CASRSRTLREGGYTF. CDR3 DNA sequence: TGTGCCAGCAGGTCCCGGACCCTCCGGGAAGGTGGCTACACCTTC.

Turning to this clone: The same CDR3 can be traced to other DNA sequences in this sample. The chain recombines TRBV7-9 with TRBJ1-5; 7 bases agree with TRBD1. The CDR3 is 13 amino acids. Looked up from germline, CDR1 is SEHNR and CDR2 is FQNEAQ (reference sequence). Losses at the gene ends were 5 bases for V and 7 bases for J; bases not matched to a gene: 5. The CDR3 reads CASSPTGDQPQHF. The CDR3, as DNA: TGTGCCAGCAGCCCTACAGGGGACCAGCCCCAGCATTTT.

The chain combines TRBV7-2 with TRBJ2-7; no reliable D call. The CDR3 has 15 residues. Trimming cost V 5 bases and J 2 bases, with 16 bases left between them. Germline V gene sequence: CDR1 SGHTA, CDR2 FQGNSA. The CDR3 nucleotides read TGTGCCAGCAGCCGTTGGGCGGACGGAACCTACGAGCAGTACTTC. Its protein product is CASSRWADGTYEQYF.

V gene TRBV28 combines with J gene TRBJ2-7, with 10 bases identical to TRBD2. The CDR3 is 14 residues long. Trimming took 7 bases from V and 3 from J; bases not matched to a gene: 6. CDR1 and CDR2 from the germline V gene are MDHEN and SYDVKM. For the CDR3, the DNA is TGTGCCAGCACACGTAAGCGGGGGGGCTACGAGCAGTACTTC. This sequence encodes CASTRKRGGYEQYF. The full variable domain, completed using reference TRBV28 and TRBJ2-7, is DVKVTQSSRYLVKRTGEKVFLECVQDMDHENMFWYRQDPGLGLRLIYFSYDVKMKEKGDIPEGYSVSREKKERFSLILESASTNQTSMYLCASTRKRGGYEQYFGPGTRLTVT.

V is TRBV14 and J is TRBJ1-2; D is uncertain. The V and J ends lost 0 bases and 8 bases respectively, with 13 bases between them. The CDR3 length is 14 residues. Germline CDR1 reads SGHDN; CDR2 reads FVKESK. The CDR3 reads CASSQDRRVGGYTF. CDR3 nucleotide sequence: TGTGCCAGCAGCCAAGACCGCCGTGTAGGGGGCTACACCTTC.

In the case of this clone: This sample includes further DNA sequences coding for the same CDR3. The gene calls are TRBV9 and TRBJ1-1; the D gene is possibly TRBD1 (5 bases). Germline V lookup: CDR1 SGDLS, CDR2 YYNGEE. The V gene lost 0 bases and the J gene lost 1 base, with 7 bases spanning the gap. This CDR3 has 14 amino acids. In DNA, the CDR3 is TGTGCCAGCAGCGTAGGAGGGGAGAACACTGAAGCTTTCTTT. Protein sequence: CASSVGGENTEAFF.

The chain employs TRBV4-1 and TRBJ2-7; D may correspond to TRBD1 or TRBD2 (6 bases each). Trimming removed 0 bases from V and 9 bases from J, with 12 bases in between. The length of the CDR3 is 13 residues. Per the germline V gene, CDR1 is MGHRA and CDR2 is YSYEKL. DNA for the CDR3: TGCGCCAGCAGCCAAGATGGGGGGCGAGTGCAGTACTTC. Amino acids: CASSQDGGRVQYF.

This clone was seen a few times. V gene TRBV28 combines with J gene TRBJ1-2; D is uncertain. Germline values: CDR1 MDHEN, CDR2 SYDVKM. The CDR3 covers 14 residues. With 2 bases removed from V and 9 bases from J, the gap between germline ends came to 16 bases. DNA for the CDR3: TGTGCCAGCAGTTTAGAGCCAGTCTCGGGTAGCTACACCTTC. Amino acids: CASSLEPVSGSYTF.

This chain connects TRBV2 to TRBJ2-5, with 10 nucleotides matching TRBD2. The CDR3 is made up of 18 amino acids. CDR1 is SNHLY and CDR2 is FYNNEI in the germline V gene. V gave up 0 bases and J gave up 9 bases; unmatched junction bases: 16. DNA for the CDR3: TGTGCCAGCAGTGAAGCGCTTCTGATAGCGGGGGGATTCGGGGCCCAGTACTTC. Protein product: CASSEALLIAGGFGAQYF.

The chain joins TRBV18 to TRBJ1-1; tentatively, D is TRBD1 (5 bases). CDR1 KGHSH and CDR2 LQKENI come from the germline V gene. Trimming took 2 bases from V and 1 from J, leaving 11 bases between them. The CDR3 runs 15 residues. CDR3 in amino acids: CASSPDRGWNTEAFF. The DNA of the CDR3 is TGTGCCAGCTCACCAGATAGGGGCTGGAACACTGAAGCTTTCTTT. Drawing the rest from reference TRBV18 and TRBJ1-1, the complete variable domain is NAGVMQNPRHLVRRRGQEARLRCSPMKGHSHVYWYRQLPEEGLKFMVYLQKENIIDESGMPKERFSAEFPKEGPSILRIQQVVRGDSAAYFCASSPDRGWNTEAFFGQGTRLTVV.

The chain couples TRBV4-1 to TRBJ1-6, with 10 nucleotides matching TRBD1. CDR1 MGHRA and CDR2 YSYEKL come from the germline V gene. The CDR3 loop spans 17 amino acids. V shed 1 base, J shed 3 bases, and the junction held 3 bases outside the gene matches. CDR3 sequence: CASSQGGQGFYNSPLHF. CDR3 DNA: TGCGCCAGCAGCCAAGGGGGACAGGGGTTCTATAATTCACCCCTCCACTTT.

This chain connects TRBV6-1 to TRBJ1-2; D gene unclear. This CDR3 is 13 amino acids long. Germline V gives CDR1 MNHNS, CDR2 SASEGT. Trimming left V 4 bases short and J 1 base short, with 7 bases between. The CDR3 spells CASSGGGNYGYTF. For the CDR3, the DNA is TGTGCCAGCAGTGGTGGCGGTAACTATGGCTACACCTTC.

The chain joins TRBV7-2 to TRBJ2-1; TRBD2 matches at 11 bases. J lost 3 bases, V lost 5 bases, and 3 bases had no gene match. The CDR3 contains 15 residues. The germline V gene encodes CDR1 SGHTA and CDR2 FQGNSA. CDR3 nucleotides: TGTGCCAGCAGCCCCGGACTAGCGGGCTACAATGAGCAGTTCTTC. Translating gives CASSPGLAGYNEQFF.

The CDR3 spells CASSQEGGRGFGANVLTF. The CDR3, as DNA: TGCGCCAGCAGCCAAGAGGGAGGCCGGGGCTTTGGGGCCAACGTCCTGACTTTC. The rearrangement joins TRBV4-1 to TRBJ2-6; D possibly corresponds to TRBD2 (6 bases). With 0 bases removed from V and 3 bases from J, the gap between germline ends came to 15 bases. The germline gives CDR1 MGHRA, CDR2 YSYEKL. The CDR3 contains 18 residues.

The rearrangement joins TRBV21-1 to TRBJ2-2; the table assigns TRBD2, which was not confirmed against the DNA. TRBV21-1 is designated a pseudogene. The CDR3 sequence is 22 residues long. CDR3 DNA sequence: TGTGCCAGCAGCAAAGCAGTCCGGGCTAGCGGGGGAGGGGATCTACTCACCGGGGAGCTGTTTTTT. Its protein is CASSKAVRASGGGDLLTGELFF.

The chain uses TRBV6-1 and TRBJ2-7, with D unclear. Trimming took off 8 bases at V and 5 bases at J, with 19 bases between the two ends. Germline CDR1 is MNHNS and CDR2 is SASEGT. The CDR3 is 14 amino acids. The CDR3 spells CASATYGQLHEQYF. In DNA, the CDR3 is TGTGCCAGCGCCACGTACGGGCAACTTCACGAGCAGTACTTC.

The V gene is TRBV5-4, the J gene TRBJ1-2, with 7 bases matching TRBD1. Per germline, CDR1 SGHNT and CDR2 YYREEE (reference sequence). The length of the CDR3 is 16 residues. Germline trimming cut 3 bases from V and 4 bases from J; bases unmatched to any gene: 12. The CDR3 sequence: CASSSPGTVGSYGYTF. CDR3 coding DNA: TGTGCCAGCAGCTCGCCGGGGACAGTAGGTTCCTATGGCTACACCTTC.